The clone carrying this T cell receptor beta chain was recorded at least ten times. Its antigen is undetermined. This sample was included in a study of T cells in Graves' hyperthyroidism and ophthalmopathy. Notes on the study in general: Peripheral blood also featured most of the thyroid clonotypes expanded above 0.001.

From 8.5 to 10 ml of fresh peripheral blood, PBMCs were isolated. There were TCR beta CDR3 regions amplified from RNA transcripts. HTBI primers were employed in a first-round RT-PCR of the TCR CDR3. TCRdb fed the multiplex PCR reads into MiXCR, producing one record per CDR3 protein. The sample includes under 250,000 distinct CDR3 sequences, almost 25% of them seen just once. Sample: blood. The TCR sequence derives from a woman aged 35 to 49 with Graves' ophthalmopathy.

The CDR3 region is CASSLVTSGNTQYF. CDR3 coding DNA: TGTGCCAGCAGCTTAGTGACTAGCGGGAACACGCAGTATTTT. This rearrangement joins TRBV7-9 to TRBJ2-3; 11 bases line up with TRBD2. The CDR3 consists of 14 residues. With 1 base clipped from V and 9 bases from J, the junction kept 3 bases outside the gene matches. CDR1 and CDR2 (germline): SEHNR, FQNEAQ (reference sequence).